This T cell receptor beta chain is from a study of OX40 agonist ivuxolimab in advanced cancers. The method was immunoSEQ multiplex PCR; TCRdb's version includes in-frame clones alone and lacks a portion of them. The sample consists of about 78,000 clones, 92% of them appearing once. Exclusion applied to patients with autoimmune disease history or systemic immunosuppression. Blood draws occurred at baseline, cycle 4 day 1, and cycle 7 day 1. Overall study findings and caveats: Dose levels from 0.1 to 3.0 mg/kg saw CD4+ and CD8+ blood T cells expand clonally by week 6. Clonal expansion was among the lowest in partial responders at 0.1-3.0 mg/kg, especially CD8+.

Trimming at V came to 7 bases and at J to 3 bases, leaving 2 bases not matched to a gene. CDR3 length equals 14 residues. Germline-derived CDR1 and CDR2 are WSHSY and SAAADI. To note about this clone: The antigen remains undetermined.

V gene TRBV10-2 combines with J gene TRBJ2-5; 13 bases are a match to TRBD2. This receptor was obtained from an adult with an advanced solid tumor such as melanoma, head and neck, liver or kidney cancer. This specimen was CD4+ or CD8+ T cells sorted from blood, taken in a trial of the OX40 agonist ivuxolimab. The CDR3 loop is CASNGLAGEETQYF. In nucleotides, the CDR3 is TGCGCCAGCAACGGACTAGCGGGAGAAGAGACCCAGTACTTC.